The rows below give T cell receptor beta chains drawn from one sample of a study of shared clonotypes between healthy human individuals. Sequencing was performed with immunoSEQ multiplex PCR; in TCRdb, only in-frame clones are kept and a portion is missing. The sample lists 1.6 million or so clones; 96% were seen once. Sequencing was performed on naive CD4+ T cells sorted from blood. These receptors were taken from a man aged 25-40 years in good health. The CDR3 runs from the conserved cysteine through the conserved F or W. A D gene is named only where the DNA matches it firmly. Clone size is given for some rows only: seen once, a few or many times, or a class if the clone is expanded.

D	J	V	size	DNA	CDR3
NA	TRBJ2-7	TRBV15	NA	TGTGCCACCAGGGCCCTGAACGAGCAGTACTTC	CATRALNEQYF
NA	TRBJ2-6	TRBV27	NA	TGTGCCAGCAGTTTATCGCCGCAGGGGTTTAGGGCCAACGTCCTGACTTTC	CASSLSPQGFRANVLTF
NA	TRBJ2-2	TRBV9	NA	TGTGCCAGCAGCGTAGAGCCTAGGAACACCGGGGAGCTGTTTTTT	CASSVEPRNTGELFF
TRBD1	TRBJ1-4	TRBV2	once	TGTGCCAGCAGTGAATCGCAGGGGGTTAGTGAAAAACTGTTTTTT	CASSESQGVSEKLFF
NA	TRBJ2-7	TRBV5-5	NA	TGTGCCAGCAGCTCCCTACTAGTACACGAGCAGTACTTC	CASSSLLVHEQYF
TRBD2	TRBJ2-7	TRBV2	NA	TGTGCCCTGGGACTAGCGGCAGACAACGAGCAGTACTTC	CALGLAADNEQYF
NA	TRBJ2-5	TRBV5-6	NA	TGTGCCAGCAGCAGGCAGGCCAGGGAGACCCAGTACTTC	CASSRQARETQYF
NA	TRBJ2-2	TRBV19	NA	TGTGCCAGTAGTATAGTAGTGGGGAGCACCGGGGAGCTGTTTTTT	CASSIVVGSTGELFF
NA	TRBJ2-7	TRBV2	NA	TGTGCCAGCAGTGATTTACGAAGGGAGCAGTACTTC	CASSDLRREQYF
NA	TRBJ1-2	TRBV10-2	NA	TGCGCCAGCAGTGAAACCGACCAGGGTTACAACTATGGCTACACCTTC	CASSETDQGYNYGYTF
NA	TRBJ2-5	TRBV2	NA	TGTGCCAGCAGGCCACGACGTACCCAAGAGACCCAGTACTTC	CASRPRRTQETQYF
NA	TRBJ2-7	TRBV28	NA	TGTGCCAGCAGTTTCGTTTTACCCTACGAGCAGTACTTC	CASSFVLPYEQYF
NA	TRBJ2-1	TRBV29-1	once	TGCAGCGTTGAGACAACAGGGCCAGGGTATGAGCAGTTCTTC	CSVETTGPGYEQFF
TRBD1	TRBJ1-2	TRBV10-3	NA	TGTGCCATCCTCAGAGGGACAGGGGGCGTCTACGGTGGCTACACCTTC	CAILRGTGGVYGGYTF
NA	TRBJ1-4	TRBV11-2	NA	TGTGCCAGCACCCCTAGAGTGTCCGGAACTAATGAAAAACTGTTTTTT	CASTPRVSGTNEKLFF
TRBD1	TRBJ1-2	TRBV7-2	once	TGTGCCAGCAGCTTATTGGGACAGAACTATGGCTACACCTTC	CASSLLGQNYGYTF
TRBD1	TRBJ1-1	TRBV28	NA	TGTGCCAGCCATTCAGGGGGCGCGGCTGAAGCTTTCTTT	CASHSGGAAEAFF
NA	TRBJ2-6	TRBV11-2	NA	TGTGCCAGCAGCTGGACACCCCCCAACGTCCTGACTTTC	CASSWTPPNVLTF
TRBD1	TRBJ1-5	TRBV27	NA	TGTGCCAGCAGCAAAGAGACAGGGAGCAATCAGCCCCAGCATTTT	CASSKETGSNQPQHF
NA	TRBJ2-2	TRBV5-1	NA	TGCGCCAGCAGCTCACCACTCCAGCCCGGGGAGCTGTTTTTT	CASSSPLQPGELFF
TRBD2	TRBJ2-7	TRBV5-1	NA	TGCGCCAGCAGCTTCGGGACTAGCGGGAGGGGGATCCACGAGCAGTACTTC	CASSFGTSGRGIHEQYF
NA	TRBJ1-2	TRBV28	NA	TGTGCCAGCACCGTGGGGCAGTATGGCTACACCTTC	CASTVGQYGYTF
NA	TRBJ2-5	TRBV7-9	NA	TGTGCCAGCAGCTTATTTGAGACCCAGTACTTC	CASSLFETQYF
TRBD1	TRBJ2-7	TRBV5-1	NA	TGCGCCAGCAGCTTGATCGGACAGGGGGCGGGCTCCTACGAGCAGTACTTC	CASSLIGQGAGSYEQYF
TRBD1	TRBJ1-5	TRBV5-6	NA	TGTGCCAGCAGCTGGGGACAGGTCCCCAATCAGCCCCAGCATTTT	CASSWGQVPNQPQHF
NA	TRBJ2-7	TRBV5-6	NA	TGTGCCAGCAGCCTGCGGGACACAACCTACGAGCAGTACTTC	CASSLRDTTYEQYF
NA	TRBJ2-1	TRBV7-6	NA	TGTGCCAGCAGCTTAGCGCCCGGGGGATACAATGAGCAGTTCTTC	CASSLAPGGYNEQFF
NA	TRBJ2-1	TRBV18	NA	TGTGCCAGCTCACCACCGGCGTTACAGAATGAGCAGTTCTTC	CASSPPALQNEQFF
NA	TRBJ1-1	TRBV6-5	once	TGTGCCAGCAGTTACGATTTCAGGAACACTGAAGCTTTCTTT	CASSYDFRNTEAFF
TRBD2	TRBJ2-3	TRBV28	NA	TGTGCCAGCACCCTCCATACTAGCGCCCCGAGAGGAGATACGCAGTATTTT	CASTLHTSAPRGDTQYF
NA	TRBJ1-2	TRBV16	NA	TGTGCCAGCAGCCAATCGGGGGGCGCTCTCTCTCACTATGGCTACACCTTC	CASSQSGGALSHYGYTF
NA	TRBJ2-3	TRBV18	once	TGTGCCAGCTCACCACGTCGAGGTACAGATACGCAGTATTTT	CASSPRRGTDTQYF
TRBD2	TRBJ2-1	TRBV6-1	NA	TGTGCCAGCAGTGATAAGGGGGGACTAGAGGCTCGCTTCAATGAGCAGTTCTTC	CASSDKGGLEARFNEQFF
TRBD2	TRBJ2-3	TRBV19	NA	TGTGCCAGTAGTATGTGGACTAGCGGGAGTCTTTTGAATACGCAGTATTTT	CASSMWTSGSLLNTQYF
NA	TRBJ1-2	TRBV28	NA	TGTGCCAGCAGTTTATCTGAAGGCGGCTACACCTTC	CASSLSEGGYTF
NA	TRBJ1-5	TRBV12-5	NA	TGTGCTAGTGGAACAGGGATTCGGCCCCAGCATTTT	CASGTGIRPQHF
NA	TRBJ1-5	TRBV5-4	NA	TGTGCCAGCAGCTTGGGGGTAGGGGACCAGCCCCAGCATTTT	CASSLGVGDQPQHF
NA	TRBJ2-3	TRBV5-8	NA	TGTGCCAGCAGCGGCCCCGTCAGGGGCACAGATACGCAGTATTTT	CASSGPVRGTDTQYF
TRBD1	TRBJ2-1	TRBV5-6	NA	TGTGCCAGCAGCGTCAGGGGGATGATAGCCTATGAGCAGTTCTTC	CASSVRGMIAYEQFF
NA	TRBJ2-5	TRBV27	NA	TGTGCCAGCAGTTTTGATAGACAAGAGACCCAGTACTTC	CASSFDRQETQYF
NA	TRBJ2-3	TRBV2	NA	TGTGCCAGCAACCTTGGGGGCGGCACAGATACGCAGTATTTT	CASNLGGGTDTQYF
NA	TRBJ2-3	TRBV6-6	NA	TGTGCCAGCAGTTACACTCGAGGGTCCACAGATACGCAGTATTTT	CASSYTRGSTDTQYF
TRBD2	TRBJ2-2	TRBV4-1	once	TGCGCCAGCAGCCATGAACTAGCGTTCGGGGAGCTGTTTTTT	CASSHELAFGELFF
NA	TRBJ2-5	TRBV5-5	NA	TGTGCCAGCATCTGGGCACCGACTGGGGGCGTTGAGACCCAGTACTTC	CASIWAPTGGVETQYF
NA	TRBJ2-1	TRBV9	NA	TGTGCCAGCAGCGTAGGGGTAGCGGAATACAATGAGCAGTTCTTC	CASSVGVAEYNEQFF
NA	TRBJ1-5	TRBV28	NA	TGTGCCAGCAGGGCCCCAACACGCAATCAGCCCCAGCATTTT	CASRAPTRNQPQHF
TRBD2	TRBJ2-7	TRBV7-8	NA	TGTGCCAGCAGCTCCCACCCGAGGGAGGGCCCCTACGAGCAGTACTTC	CASSSHPREGPYEQYF
TRBD1	TRBJ1-2	TRBV7-8	NA	TGTGCCAGCAGGGGGGGAAGACCGGGACAGGGGCGTGATGGCTACACCTTC	CASRGGRPGQGRDGYTF
TRBD2	TRBJ2-1	TRBV4-3	NA	TGCGCCAGCAGCCAATCTCCGGGACTAGAGGGGGATGAGCAGTTCTTC	CASSQSPGLEGDEQFF
NA	TRBJ2-6	TRBV30	NA	TGTGCCAAAGCTCCCAGTGGGGCCAACGTCCTGACTTTC	CAKAPSGANVLTF
TRBD1	TRBJ2-2	TRBV5-5	NA	TGTGCCAGCAGCTCGGGGACAGGGAACACCGGGGAGCTGTTTTTT	CASSSGTGNTGELFF
NA	TRBJ1-3	TRBV15	NA	TGTGCCACCAGCAGAGCCAAGGTCCGCTCTGGAAACACCATATATTTT	CATSRAKVRSGNTIYF
NA	TRBJ1-4	TRBV2	NA	TGTGCCACCCGGGATCTGGAGGGTGAAAAACTGTTTTTT	CATRDLEGEKLFF
NA	TRBJ2-2	TRBV27	NA	TGTGCCAGCAGTTTATTTAGGGCCGGGGAGCTGTTTTTT	CASSLFRAGELFF
TRBD2	TRBJ2-1	TRBV11-3	NA	TGTGCCAGCAGCACGCCCCGGGAGGGGGGCGCTGAGCAGTTCTTC	CASSTPREGGAEQFF
NA	TRBJ2-5	TRBV18	NA	TGTGCCAGCTCACCAATTGGTTACGGGGCAAATGATGCGACCCAGTACTTC	CASSPIGYGANDATQYF
NA	TRBJ2-5	TRBV27	NA	TGTGCCAGCAGTCCCCGTAGGTTATCTGGAGAGACCCAGTACTTC	CASSPRRLSGETQYF
TRBD2	TRBJ2-7	TRBV5-4	NA	TGTGCCAGCAGCCCAACTCCTAGCGGGCCCTCCTACGAGCAGTACTTC	CASSPTPSGPSYEQYF
TRBD2	TRBJ2-2	TRBV2	NA	TGTGCCAGCATTGGGACTAGCGGGATCTCAGGTACCGGGGAGCTGTTTTTT	CASIGTSGISGTGELFF